A single sample gave rise to the 20 T cell receptor beta chains below, sequenced in a study of cytomegalovirus exposure and HLA in healthy donors. The PCR used 60 Vbeta and 13 Jbeta primers. The assay was immunoSEQ multiplex PCR, and TCRdb's table has in-frame clones only and misses some. The sample has approximately 160,000 clones; around 78% are singletons. The sequenced sample was PBMCs. Receptors were obtained from a female donor in good health and CMV-seronegative.

V usage is TRBV28 and J usage is TRBJ2-7, with D perhaps TRBD2 (5 bases). There are 13 residues in the CDR3. V was clipped by 10 bases and J by 4 bases, with 17 bases between them. Per the germline V gene, CDR1 is MDHEN and CDR2 is SYDVKM. The CDR3 coding sequence is TGTGCCACCACAGCGGAGATTTCTTACGAGCAGTACTTC. Translation: CATTAEISYEQYF.

This clone was counted between two and nine times. V usage is TRBV11-2 and J usage is TRBJ2-7, with 7 bases fitting TRBD2. CDR3 length: 15 residues. CDR1 and CDR2 (germline): SGHAT, FQNNGV. J lost 6 bases, V lost 4 bases, and 12 bases had no gene match. The CDR3 sequence: CASSSRGLDSVEQYF. The CDR3 DNA reads TGTGCCAGCAGCTCCCGCGGACTAGACTCTGTCGAGCAGTACTTC.

In its sample, this clone was seen a few times. The V and J genes are TRBV5-6 and TRBJ1-5, with D maybe TRBD1 (5 bases). Germline CDR1 reads SGHDT; CDR2 reads YYEEEE. V shed 2 bases and J shed 2 bases, with 8 bases lying between them. The CDR3 loop spans 14 amino acids. The CDR3 protein is CASSFREGNQPQHF. In DNA form, the CDR3 reads TGTGCCAGCAGCTTCAGGGAGGGCAATCAGCCCCAGCATTTT.

The chain links TRBV30 to TRBJ2-3; a weak D match, TRBD1 (6 bases). V lost 1 base and J lost 0, with 8 bases in between. In germline, CDR1 is GTSNPN, CDR2 SVGIG (reference sequence). This CDR3 comprises 14 residues. CDR3 sequence: CAWSGGPSTDTQYF. The CDR3 bases are TGTGCCTGGAGTGGGGGGCCAAGCACAGATACGCAGTATTTT.

The rearrangement joins TRBV11-1 to TRBJ2-5, with 7 bases fitting TRBD1. With the DNA end fitting TRBJ2-7 better, the J assignment may be wrong. From germline, CDR1 is SGHAT and CDR2 FQDESV (reference sequence). The CDR3 contains 16 residues. CDR3 sequence: CASSLGTGQVNYEQYF. The CDR3 nucleotides read TGTGCCAGCAGCTTAGGGACCGGACAGGTAAACTACGAGCAGTACTTC.

About this clone: One end of the junction varies from germline; a read error may be responsible. This chain links TRBV5-1 with TRBJ2-1; TRBD2 matches at 8 bases. The CDR3 runs to 18 residues. The V gene's germline CDR1 is SGHRS and CDR2 YFSETQ. The CDR3 reads CTSSLAYREGLGHNEQFF. DNA of the CDR3: TGCACCAGCAGCTTGGCCTACAGGGAGGGACTAGGCCACAATGAGCAGTTCTTC. The full variable domain, in which reference TRBV5-1 and TRBJ2-1 provide the parts outside the CDR3, is KAGVTQTPRYLIKTRGQQVTLSCSPISGHRSVSWYQQTPGQGLQFLFEYFSETQRNKGNFPGRFSGRQFSNSRSEMNVSTLELGDSALYLCTSSLAYREGLGHNEQFFGPGTRLTVL.

V gene TRBV7-7 combines with J gene TRBJ2-2; 11 nucleotides align to TRBD2. V trimming: 5 bases; J trimming: 1 base; junction bases outside the gene matches: 3. The CDR3 has 16 residues. The V gene's germline CDR1 is SSHAT and CDR2 FNYEAQ (reference sequence). The CDR3 loop is CASSRGTSGNTGELFF. CDR3 in DNA: TGTGCCAGCAGCCGAGGGACTAGCGGGAACACCGGGGAGCTGTTTTTT.

This sequence joins TRBV2 and TRBJ2-5; unclear D gene. V lost 4 bases, J lost 5 bases, and 14 bases lay in between. This CDR3 comprises 14 residues. Germline V lookup: CDR1 SNHLY, CDR2 FYNNEI. The CDR3 DNA sequence: TGTGCCAGCAGTGGGGCCCGCGTAGTGGAGACCCAGTACTTC. Its protein product is CASSGARVVETQYF.

This sequence joins TRBV7-2 and TRBJ2-1; 8 nucleotides agree with TRBD2. Germline-derived CDR1 and CDR2 are SGHTA and FQGNSA. This CDR3 is built from 14 residues. V lost 5 bases to trimming and J lost 9 bases; unmatched junction nucleotides: 9. CDR3 protein: CASSVEILAAEQFF. The DNA of the CDR3 is TGTGCCAGCAGCGTCGAAATACTAGCGGCTGAGCAGTTCTTC. Together with reference TRBV7-2 and TRBJ2-1, the CDR3 gives the full variable domain: GAGVSQSPSNKVTEKGKDVELRCDPISGHTALYWYRQSLGQGLEFLIYFQGNSAPDKSGLPSDRFSAERTGGSVSTLTIQRTQQEDSAVYLCASSVEILAAEQFFGPGTRLTVL.

The chain uses TRBV6-1 and TRBJ2-1, with D tentatively TRBD2 (6 bases). Between the trimmed V and J ends, which lost 4 bases and 7 bases, there was a span of 17 bases. The germline CDR1 and CDR2 sequences are MNHNS and SASEGT. This CDR3 is 15 amino acids long. This CDR3 reads CASSGLRGTGNEQFF. The CDR3 nucleotides read TGTGCCAGCAGTGGGCTTCGGGGGACGGGGAATGAGCAGTTCTTC.

The chain links TRBV18 to TRBJ2-7, with TRBD2 matching over 9 bases. The CDR3 spans 15 residues. V was pared by 2 bases and J by 9 bases, with 11 bases of the junction left unmatched. CDR1 and CDR2 (germline): KGHSH, LQKENI. CDR3 in amino acids: CASSPKASGARAQYF. CDR3 DNA sequence: TGTGCCAGCTCACCAAAGGCTAGCGGGGCGCGAGCGCAGTACTTC.

The chain couples TRBV29-1 to TRBJ1-1, with a possible D match to TRBD1 (6 bases). Germline V gene data show CDR1 as SQVTM and CDR2 as ANQGSEA. The CDR3 totals 14 residues. Trimming shortened V by 3 bases and J by 2 bases, and 13 bases separated the two germline ends. CDR3 sequence: CSVEGGQLNTEAFF. The CDR3 nucleotides read TGCAGCGTTGAGGGGGGGCAGCTAAACACTGAAGCTTTCTTT.

The chain joins TRBV4-3 to TRBJ2-5; 8 bases align to TRBD2. Losses at the gene ends were 2 bases for V and 0 bases for J; bases not matched to a gene: 5. CDR3 size: 16 residues. Germline V CDR1 and CDR2: LGHNA, YSLEER. The CDR3 nucleotides read TGCGCCAGCAGCCAAAGTAGCGGGGCCTACCAAGAGACCCAGTACTTC. This encodes CASSQSSGAYQETQYF.

J is TRBJ2-4 and V is TRBV28; 9 bases match TRBD1. The CDR3 is 14 amino acids. Germline CDR1 and CDR2: MDHEN and SYDVKM. With 3 bases clipped from V and 5 bases from J, the junction kept 2 bases outside the gene matches. The CDR3 sequence: CASSLTGGQNIQYF. The CDR3 coding sequence is TGTGCCAGCAGTTTGACAGGGGGTCAAAACATTCAGTACTTC.

The CDR3 coding sequence is TGTGCCAGTATGAGCACGGGGGGCGCAGTGGGTGGCTACACCTTC. Translating gives CASMSTGGAVGGYTF. V is TRBV19 and J is TRBJ1-2; D possibly corresponds to TRBD1 (6 bases). The V end lost 7 bases, the J end lost 7 bases, and 22 bases lay between the germline ends. The CDR3 consists of 15 residues. Germline V gene lookup returns CDR1 LNHDA and CDR2 SQIVND (reference sequence). The entire variable domain, with the rest obtained from reference TRBV19 and TRBJ1-2, is as follows: DGGITQSPKYLFRKEGQNVTLSCEQNLNHDAMYWYRQDPGQGLRLIYYSQIVNDFQKGDIAEGYSVSREKKESFPLTVTSAQKNPTAFYLCASMSTGGAVGGYTFGSGTRLTVV.

This chain links TRBV6-1 with TRBJ1-2, with D perhaps matching TRBD1 (6 bases). This CDR3 is 12 amino acids long. CDR1 and CDR2 from the germline V gene are MNHNS and SASEGT. V was clipped by 7 bases and J by 4 bases, with 10 bases between them. CDR3 DNA sequence: TGTGCCAGCACAGGGGCGACCTATGGCTACACCTTC. It codes for CASTGATYGYTF.

The table lists this clone with a few counts. The gene calls are TRBV18 and TRBJ1-1; tentatively, D is TRBD1 (5 bases). V lost 5 bases and J 5 bases, leaving 18 bases between the germline ends. The CDR3 sequence is 15 residues long. Per germline, CDR1 KGHSH and CDR2 LQKENI. The CDR3 region has the DNA TGTGCCAGCTCAGGGCCAGGGATGAGTCGGACTGAAGCTTTCTTT. Amino acids: CASSGPGMSRTEAFF.

The chain has TRBV7-8 and TRBJ2-2, with 11 bases fitting TRBD2. The length of the CDR3 is 15 residues. CDR1 and CDR2 from the germline V gene are SGHVS and FQNEAQ. The J segment lost 7 bases and the V segment lost 8 bases, leaving 9 bases of the junction unmatched. The CDR3 DNA sequence: TGTGCCAGCTTAGCGGGGGGGCTGTCAATCGGGGAGCTGTTTTTT. As protein: CASLAGGLSIGELFF.

This sequence joins TRBV2 and TRBJ2-5, with D hard to call. Per germline, CDR1 SNHLY and CDR2 FYNNEI. Trimming removed 6 bases at V and 6 bases at J, with 14 bases between. The CDR3 sequence is 13 residues long. In DNA form, the CDR3 reads TGTGCCAGCAGGGGTACAGCCCAGAAGACCCAGTACTTC. Translating it yields CASRGTAQKTQYF.

The J gene is TRBJ2-7, the V gene TRBV7-2; 7 bases are shared with TRBD1. Germline CDR1 SGHTA, CDR2 FQGNSA. The junction had 8 bases not matched to a gene; V was cut back by 4 bases and J by 5 bases. The CDR3 totals 14 residues. This chain's CDR3 is CASSYPRGGNEQYF. DNA for the CDR3: TGTGCCAGCAGCTATCCGAGAGGGGGCAACGAGCAGTACTTC.